These T cell receptor beta chains were read from a single sample in a study of OX40 agonist ivuxolimab in advanced cancers. Method: immunoSEQ multiplex PCR; TCRdb's copy keeps in-frame clones and lacks some. The sample includes approximately 41,000 clones, 80% to 90% of them seen just once. Source: CD4+ or CD8+ T cells sorted from blood, taken in a trial of the OX40 agonist ivuxolimab. The receptors stem from an adult with an advanced solid tumor such as melanoma, head and neck, liver or kidney cancer. Each CDR3 is given with its conserved first and last residue. D genes are given only for firm matches. Clone size appears in some rows only: once, few, many, or a class for an expanded clone.

TRBV18	.	TRBD2	TRBJ2-3	TGTGCCAGCTCACCGACTAGCGGGGGCACAGATACGCAGTATTTT	CASSPTSGGTDTQYF
TRBV6-5	.	TRBD1	TRBJ1-2	TGTGCCAGCAGTTCATACAGGGGGCTAAGCGGCTACACCTTC	CASSSYRGLSGYTF
TRBV27	.	.	TRBJ1-5	TGTGCCAGCAGTTTAGAGTATTGGGGAACTCAGCCCCAGCATTTT	CASSLEYWGTQPQHF
TRBV5-5	.	.	TRBJ2-3	TGTGCCAGCAGCCTCGGGGCTGGGACAGATACGCAGTATTTT	CASSLGAGTDTQYF
TRBV27	once	.	TRBJ2-1	TGTGCCAGCAGTATGAAGAGCTCCTACAATGAGCAGTTCTTC	CASSMKSSYNEQFF
TRBV7-2	.	.	TRBJ2-1	TGTGCCAGCAGCATCTATAGCGGATCCTACAATGAGCAGTTCTTC	CASSIYSGSYNEQFF
TRBV5-1	.	TRBD1	TRBJ1-1	TGCGCCAGCAGATATATCACAGGGGGCGTGGGCACTGAAGCTTTCTTT	CASRYITGGVGTEAFF
TRBV4-3	medium-sized	.	TRBJ1-5	TGCGCCAGCAGCCAAGAGCCGGGGCTGAATCAGCCCCAGCATTTT	CASSQEPGLNQPQHF
TRBV11-2	.	.	TRBJ1-4	TGTGCCAGCAGCTTCGATAGTTGGGACACAAATGAAAAACTGTTTTTT	CASSFDSWDTNEKLFF
TRBV19	.	.	TRBJ2-1	TGTGCCAGTAGTACAGCCTTGGGCTCCTACAATGAGCAGTTCTTC	CASSTALGSYNEQFF
TRBV13	medium-sized	.	TRBJ1-3	TGTGCCAGCAGTCTCACGGAGGGCCTGCTCTCTGGAAACACCATATATTTT	CASSLTEGLLSGNTIYF
TRBV6-5	.	.	TRBJ2-7	TGTGCCAGCAGTTATAGGGGGGCCTACGAGCAGTACTTC	CASSYRGAYEQYF
TRBV9	.	TRBD2	TRBJ2-1	TGTGCCAGCAGCGCTAGCGGGGGTTCCTACAATGAGCAGTTCTTC	CASSASGGSYNEQFF
TRBV4-2	.	.	TRBJ1-2	TGTGCCAGCAGCCAAGAGCCCCCCGCCGGGACATACGGTGACTATGGCTACACCTTC	CASSQEPPAGTYGDYGYTF
TRBV11-2	.	.	TRBJ2-2	TGTGCCAGCAGCTTAGGAGCAGCGGGGAACACCGGGGAGCTGTTTTTT	CASSLGAAGNTGELFF
TRBV7-9	.	.	TRBJ2-7	TGTGCCAGCGGACAAGTCTCCTACGAGCAGTACTTC	CASGQVSYEQYF
TRBV27	.	.	TRBJ1-3	TGTGCCAGCAGTTTATCACCAGGGGCAGGAAACACCATATATTTT	CASSLSPGAGNTIYF
TRBV28	few	.	TRBJ1-1	TGTGCCAGCACCTGGGTGGGGAACACTGAAGCTTTCTTT	CASTWVGNTEAFF
TRBV9	.	TRBD2	TRBJ2-1	TGTGCCAGCCATTCGGGGCTAGCGGGGGGTGAGCAGTTCTTC	CASHSGLAGGEQFF
TRBV4-3	.	TRBD1	TRBJ2-7	TGCGCCAGCAGCCAAGGGACAGGGTCTTCCTACGAGCAGTACTTC	CASSQGTGSSYEQYF
TRBV4-1	.	TRBD2	TRBJ2-1	TGCGCCAGCAGCCAAGAGCGGGGGGGCTACAATGAGCAGTTCTTC	CASSQERGGYNEQFF
TRBV27	.	.	TRBJ2-7	TGTGCCAGCAGTTCCCAGGGCATCCACGAGCAGTACTTC	CASSSQGIHEQYF
TRBV11-2	.	TRBD2	TRBJ2-7	TGTGCCAGCAGCTCTAGCGGGGGGCCTAGCTCCTACGAGCAGTACTTC	CASSSSGGPSSYEQYF
TRBV14	once	.	TRBJ2-3	TGTGCCAGCAGCCTAATCTTTCGGCGGGCAGATACGCAGTATTTT	CASSLIFRRADTQYF
TRBV27	.	TRBD2	TRBJ2-1	TGTGCCAGCAGTTCAAAGGGACTAGCGGGGGGCGTGTACAAAGATGAGCAGTTCTTC	CASSSKGLAGGVYKDEQFF
TRBV11-2	.	.	TRBJ2-7	TGTGCCAGCAGCATACAATACGAGCAGTACTTC	CASSIQYEQYF
TRBV7-9	once	.	TRBJ2-1	TGTGCCAGCAGCTTGGGGGAGGCCTACAATGAGCAGTTCTTC	CASSLGEAYNEQFF
TRBV5-1	.	TRBD1	TRBJ2-5	TGCGCCAGCAGTCCGGGACAGGGGGCTGGTGAGACCCAGTACTTC	CASSPGQGAGETQYF